The sequence of this T cell receptor (beta chain) was determined in a study of blood T cells in healthy people across ages (dated by TCRdb to the mid-2010s). Some background on the complete study: In model experiments, template switching captured roughly one uniquely barcoded TCR beta cDNA molecule for every two T cells. Age-related changes in TCR beta repertoire diversity were measured in the study by deep sequencing normalized with unique cDNA molecular identifiers. The donors were split into four age groups: young (average 16 years), middle-aged (nearly 40), aged (more than 60) and long-lived (roughly 88). Using the same blood draw, the study looked at two additional independent replicas of 1 million unique cDNA reads for two donors, one aged 18 to 30 and the other aged 80 or older. General findings and caveats noted by the study authors: The long-lived group showed more naive CD4+ T cells, fewer expanded clones and increased TCR diversity than the aged group, suggesting age selection. Since profiling was done on bulk unsorted PBMCs, naive and antigen-experienced compartments could not be conclusively compared. There was a strong correlation between observed TCR beta diversity and the percentage of naive T cells measured by flow cytometry. Observed TCR beta diversity per million T cells fell roughly linearly with age, and a significant reduction was already apparent by age roughly 40. Because the CMV infection status of the donors was unknown, age-related changes in expanded clonotypes may potentially have been confounded. Total diversity estimates from one million sequenced T cells were considered lower bounds and underestimates.

The sample holds a few counts of this clonotype. The specificity of this receptor is unknown. One base away there is no much larger clone; base qualities are not given. Receptor libraries were prepared by 5' RACE. Sequencing relied on an Illumina HiSeq 2500. A second PCR of roughly 7 to 12 cycles was run with a J-beta primer mix and a sample-barcoded 5' primer. A template-switch 5' adaptor carrying 12 random nucleotides introduced a unique molecular identifier onto each TCR beta cDNA molecule. Each sample yielded at least 3 million CDR3-containing paired-end reads. All of the RNA was converted into first-strand cDNA using the Mint cDNA synthesis kit, with a TRBC-specific oligonucleotide serving as the primer. All cDNA was treated with uracil-DNA glycosylase and then went through a first 18-cycle PCR with the universal primers M1SS and BC2_uni_R. Concerning the study's data processing: Each sample was normalized by randomly selecting 1 million high-quality reads, each carrying a distinct molecular identifier. Reads with shared molecular identifiers were discarded instead of being binned into consensus sequences. MiTCR, set to a Q25 quality threshold and the strictest error-elimination algorithm, was used for CDR3 identification, clonotype clustering and error correction. A nonparametric unseen species model with Euler transformation was used to estimate lower-bound total TCR beta diversity. TCRdb itself trimmed the public reads at Q25 with fastp, ran MiXCR and retained productive beta chains. Entries that share a CDR3 protein sequence are merged under the most common genes and DNA. The V and J calls and clone size come from TCRdb's table, not from the authors' own analysis. In this sample the table shows about 930,000 distinct CDR3 sequences, under 35% of which occur a single time. 10% of the sample goes to the ten largest clones.

The roughly 38 donors, aged about 6 to 95 years, were systemically healthy Caucasian individuals from Russia. Each donor gave roughly 9.5 milliliters of peripheral blood, collected into EDTA-treated Vacutainer tubes. Ficoll-Paque density-gradient centrifugation was used to isolate PBMCs, with at least 6.5 million per sample. Total RNA was extracted from PBMCs with Trizol reagent, with at least 5 micrograms obtained per sample. The percentages of naive CD45RAhigh/CD27high T cells were determined by flow cytometry on a PBMC aliquot from every donor. The CDR3 runs 13 residues from the cysteine to the phenylalanine. Kept here is only the CDR3 DNA, which spans 39 bases and is read in frame from base 1. V is clipped by 5 bases and J by 4 bases, and the sequence between their germline boundaries is 13 bases long. Sequences SGHRS (CDR1) and YFSETQ (CDR2) are obtained from the germline V gene. These data were likewise used in another study, on T cells of mothers and their children. Drawing on the second study: Nine systemically healthy Caucasian individuals served as donors, namely three mothers together with their six children. cDNA synthesis consumed the entire amount of extracted RNA, loaded at approximately 1.4 ug RNA in each 15 ul reaction. Sample barcodes and 2-4 random nucleotides were added via the M1S primer in the second PCR. Over 9.5 million TCR beta CDR3 reads were obtained for each mother, and around 2.7 million reads were obtained for each child. Thymic selection shapes the output of TCR recombination in a similar way in related and unrelated pairs, and inherited differences have a minor effect. Normalized repertoire overlap was always slightly but never significantly higher in related than unrelated mother-child pairs. No persistent microchimeric T cell clones were found, with a detection sensitivity of approximately 100 clones per million clonotypes. The study used deep NGS to compare TCR beta repertoires of mothers and children, seeking features distinguishing related mother-child pairs from unrelated individuals. The mean age was 40 +/- 4 years for the mothers and 11 +/- 4 years for the children. After adapter ligation with NEBNext reagents, the libraries were sequenced on Illumina HiSeq 2000 with 100+100 nt paired-end reads. To avoid cross-contamination, the mother libraries and the child libraries were prepared a month apart and sequenced in separate runs. For each donor, between roughly 450,000 and 2,200,000 distinct TCR beta clonotypes were identified. Naive TCR beta clonotypes were estimated from low-frequency clonotypes matched to each donor's FACS-determined naive share, without sorting.

This receptor was obtained from a middle-aged woman in good health. Sequencing was performed on blood. This receptor chain uses TRBV5-1 and TRBJ2-7; TRBD2 is perhaps the D gene, given 5 matching bases. The CDR3 protein is CASRVALEYEQYF. The nucleotide sequence is TGCGCCAGCAGAGTAGCGCTAGAATACGAGCAGTACTTC.